Described below is a single T cell receptor (beta chain) sequence and its context. The assay was immunoSEQ multiplex PCR, and TCRdb's table has in-frame clones only and misses some. The table shows tens of thousands of clones, with around 94% occurring only once. This sample was taken from a study of graft-versus-host responses after intestinal transplantation. Study-wide background: Each patient got anti-thymocyte globulin induction, then tacrolimus and steroids for about 3 years.

Trimming took 1 base from V and 5 from J, leaving 7 bases between them. Looked up from germline, CDR1 is ENHRY and CDR2 is SYGVKD. The CDR3 is 13 residues long. The rearrangement uses TRBV10-3 and TRBJ2-3, with D perhaps matching TRBD1 (5 bases). The origin of this receptor is a human patient who received an intestinal transplant, so some T cells may come from the graft donor. Source: PBMCs, taken 16 days after intestinal transplant. CDR3 amino acids: CAISEFRGDTQYF. The CDR3 DNA is TGTGCCATCAGTGAGTTTAGGGGAGATACGCAGTATTTT.